Below are 5 T cell receptor beta chains sequenced from a single sample in a study of spatial heterogeneity in lung cancer. One entry per CDR3 protein results from TCRdb running MiXCR on the 5' RACE reads. The table includes 95,000 to 130,000 distinct CDR3 sequences, 12% detected once. This sample's time point: blood at routine non-recurrence follow-up after resection. Frozen PBMC, nontumor lung or tumor provided whole RNA, which was sequenced unsorted. The sample consisted of PBMCs, taken at follow-up. Every receptor here comes from a male donor with early-stage non-small cell lung cancer.

This clonotype was recorded many times. This sequence joins TRBV29-1 and TRBJ1-4; 8 nucleotides align to TRBD1. Trimming at V came to 7 bases and at J to 1 base, leaving 2 bases not matched to a gene. CDR1 and CDR2 from the germline V gene are SQVTM and ANQGSEA. CDR3 length: 13 residues. The CDR3 loop reads CSAGTGTNEKLFF. CDR3 nucleotide sequence: TGCAGCGCTGGGACAGGAACTAATGAAAAACTGTTTTTT. Full variable domain (remainder filled in from reference TRBV29-1 and TRBJ1-4): SAVISQKPSRDICQRGTSLTIQCQVDSQVTMMFWYRQQPGQSLTLIATANQGSEATYESGFVIDKFPISRPNLTFSTLTVSNMSPEDSSIYLCSAGTGTNEKLFFGSGTQLSVL.

The chain links TRBV27 to TRBJ1-5, with TRBD1 matching over 7 bases. J gave up 4 bases and V 8 bases, and 8 bases lay outside the gene matches. Germline CDR1 and CDR2: MNHEY and SMNVEV (reference sequence). The CDR3 covers 14 residues. Written as DNA, the CDR3 is TGTGCCAGCTGTACTTCGGGACAGAATCAGCCCCAGCATTTT. Protein product: CASCTSGQNQPQHF.

This clonotype has more than one count but fewer than ten. J is TRBJ1-5 and V is TRBV20-1; weak D call: TRBD1 (5 bases). V was trimmed by 4 bases and J by 0 bases, leaving 13 bases between them. The CDR3 has 15 residues. Germline CDR1 DFQATT, CDR2 SNEGSKA (reference sequence). The CDR3: CSAIDRIYSNQPQHF. The CDR3 DNA follows: TGCAGTGCTATTGACAGAATCTATAGCAATCAGCCCCAGCATTTT.

The genes are TRBV7-2 and TRBJ2-5, with no clear D. The CDR3 spans 15 residues. CDR1 SGHTA and CDR2 FQGNSA come from the germline V gene. V was cut by 4 bases and J by 13 bases, with 25 bases left in between. The CDR3 sequence is CASSSRVGSGLISYF. The CDR3 DNA reads as TGTGCCAGCAGCTCCCGGGTCGGATCCGGGCTAATATCGTACTTC.

At least ten counts were recorded for this clonotype. The genes are TRBV28 and TRBJ1-6; D is undetermined. V was shortened by 3 bases and J by 7 bases, with 10 bases between the two germline ends. CDR3 length: 14 amino acids. Germline CDR1 MDHEN, CDR2 SYDVKM. CDR3 nucleotide sequence: TGTGCCAGCAGTTTTCGGACGGCAAATTCACCCCTCCACTTT. It is translated as CASSFRTANSPLHF.